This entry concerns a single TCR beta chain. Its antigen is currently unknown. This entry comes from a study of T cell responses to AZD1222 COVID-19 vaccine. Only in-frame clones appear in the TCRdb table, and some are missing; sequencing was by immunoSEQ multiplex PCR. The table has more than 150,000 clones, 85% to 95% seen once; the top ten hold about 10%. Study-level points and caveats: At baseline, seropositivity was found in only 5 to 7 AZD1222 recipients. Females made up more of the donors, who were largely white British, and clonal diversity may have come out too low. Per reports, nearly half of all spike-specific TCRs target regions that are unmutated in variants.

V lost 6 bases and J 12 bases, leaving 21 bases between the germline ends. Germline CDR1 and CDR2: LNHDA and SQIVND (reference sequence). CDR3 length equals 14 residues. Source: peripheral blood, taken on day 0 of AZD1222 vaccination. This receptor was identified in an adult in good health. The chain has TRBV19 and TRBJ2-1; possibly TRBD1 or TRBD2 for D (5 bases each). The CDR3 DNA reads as TGTGCCAGTAGACCTCCCCGGGGCCCCACGGGGCAGTTCTTC. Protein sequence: CASRPPRGPTGQFF.